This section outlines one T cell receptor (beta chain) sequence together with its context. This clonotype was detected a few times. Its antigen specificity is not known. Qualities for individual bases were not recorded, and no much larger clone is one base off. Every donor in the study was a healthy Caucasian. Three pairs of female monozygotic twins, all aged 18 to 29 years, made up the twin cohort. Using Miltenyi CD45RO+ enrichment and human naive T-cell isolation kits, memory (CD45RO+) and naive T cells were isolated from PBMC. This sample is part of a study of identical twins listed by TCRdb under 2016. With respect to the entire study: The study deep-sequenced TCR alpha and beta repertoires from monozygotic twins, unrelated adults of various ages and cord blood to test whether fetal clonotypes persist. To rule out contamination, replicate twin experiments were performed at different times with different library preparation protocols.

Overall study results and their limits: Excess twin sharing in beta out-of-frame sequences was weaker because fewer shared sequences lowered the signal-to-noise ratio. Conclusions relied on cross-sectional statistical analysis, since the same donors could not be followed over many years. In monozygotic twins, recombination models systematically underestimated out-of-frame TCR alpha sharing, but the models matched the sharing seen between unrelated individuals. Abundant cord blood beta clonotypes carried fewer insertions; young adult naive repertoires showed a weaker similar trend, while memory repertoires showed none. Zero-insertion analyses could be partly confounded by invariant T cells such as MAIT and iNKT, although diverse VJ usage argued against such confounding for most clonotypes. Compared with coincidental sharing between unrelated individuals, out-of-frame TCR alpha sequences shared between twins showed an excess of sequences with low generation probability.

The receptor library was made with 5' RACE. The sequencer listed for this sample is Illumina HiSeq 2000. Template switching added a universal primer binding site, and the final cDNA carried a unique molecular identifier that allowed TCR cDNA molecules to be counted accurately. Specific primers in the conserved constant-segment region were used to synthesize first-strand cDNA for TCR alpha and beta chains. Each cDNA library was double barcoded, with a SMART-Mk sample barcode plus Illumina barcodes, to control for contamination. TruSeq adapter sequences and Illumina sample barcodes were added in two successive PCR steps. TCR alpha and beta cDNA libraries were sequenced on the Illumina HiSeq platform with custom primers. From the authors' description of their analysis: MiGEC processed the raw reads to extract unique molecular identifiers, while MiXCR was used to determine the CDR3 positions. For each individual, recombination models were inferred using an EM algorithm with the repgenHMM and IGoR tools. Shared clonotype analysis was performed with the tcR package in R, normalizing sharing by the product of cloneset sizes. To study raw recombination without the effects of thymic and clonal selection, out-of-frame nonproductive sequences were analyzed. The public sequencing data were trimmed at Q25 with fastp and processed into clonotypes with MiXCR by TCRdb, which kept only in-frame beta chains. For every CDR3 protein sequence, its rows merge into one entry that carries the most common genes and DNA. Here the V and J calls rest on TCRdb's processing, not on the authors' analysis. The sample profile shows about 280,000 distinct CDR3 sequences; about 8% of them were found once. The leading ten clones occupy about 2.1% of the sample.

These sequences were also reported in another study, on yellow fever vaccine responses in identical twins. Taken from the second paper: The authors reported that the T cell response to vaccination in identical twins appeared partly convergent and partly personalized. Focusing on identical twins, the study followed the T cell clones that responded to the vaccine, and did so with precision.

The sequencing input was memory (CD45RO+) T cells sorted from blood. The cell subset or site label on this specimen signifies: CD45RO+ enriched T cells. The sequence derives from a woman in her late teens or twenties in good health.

In nucleotides, the sequence is TGCAGCGTTACCGTCGACAGGGGTGGCTACACCTTC. Its product reads: CSVTVDRGGYTF. This receptor chain uses TRBV29-1 and TRBJ1-2; 8 middle bases align to TRBD1. Per the germline V gene, SQVTM is the CDR1 and ANQGSEA is the CDR2. The V end gives up 5 bases and the J end 7 bases, leaving 6 bases in the junction not matched to a gene. From the cysteine through the phenylalanine, the CDR3 covers 12 amino acids. The DNA shown is the 36-base CDR3, in frame from base 1. The entire variable domain, with the stretches around the CDR3 drawn from the reference TRBV29-1 and TRBJ1-2 proteins, is SAVISQKPSRDICQRGTSLTIQCQVDSQVTMMFWYRQQPGQSLTLIATANQGSEATYESGFVIDKFPISRPNLTFSTLTVSNMSPEDSSIYLCSVTVDRGGYTFGSGTRLTVV.